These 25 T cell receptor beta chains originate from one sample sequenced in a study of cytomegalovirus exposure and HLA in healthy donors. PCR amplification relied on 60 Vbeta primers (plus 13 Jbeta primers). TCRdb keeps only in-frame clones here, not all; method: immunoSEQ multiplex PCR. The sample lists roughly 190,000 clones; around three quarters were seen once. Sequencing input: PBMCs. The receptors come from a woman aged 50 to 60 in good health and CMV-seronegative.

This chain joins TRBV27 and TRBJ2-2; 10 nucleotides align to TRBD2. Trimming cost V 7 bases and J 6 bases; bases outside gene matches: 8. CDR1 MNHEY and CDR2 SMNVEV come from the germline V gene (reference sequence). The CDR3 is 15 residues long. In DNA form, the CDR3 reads TGTGCCAGCAACGTCCTAGCGGGAGCCTCCGGGGAGCTGTTTTTT. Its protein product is CASNVLAGASGELFF.

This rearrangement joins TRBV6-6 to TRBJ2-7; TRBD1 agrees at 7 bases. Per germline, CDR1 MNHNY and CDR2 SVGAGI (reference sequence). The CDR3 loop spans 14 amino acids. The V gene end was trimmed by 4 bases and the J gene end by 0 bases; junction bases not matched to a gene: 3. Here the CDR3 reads CASSLSGGSYEQYF. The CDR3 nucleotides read TGTGCCAGCAGTTTGTCAGGGGGCTCCTACGAGCAGTACTTC.

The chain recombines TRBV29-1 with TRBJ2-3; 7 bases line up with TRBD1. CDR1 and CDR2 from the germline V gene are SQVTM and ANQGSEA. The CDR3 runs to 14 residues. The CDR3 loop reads CSGQARARTDTQYF. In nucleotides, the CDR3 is TGCAGTGGACAGGCCCGGGCCCGCACAGATACGCAGTATTTT.

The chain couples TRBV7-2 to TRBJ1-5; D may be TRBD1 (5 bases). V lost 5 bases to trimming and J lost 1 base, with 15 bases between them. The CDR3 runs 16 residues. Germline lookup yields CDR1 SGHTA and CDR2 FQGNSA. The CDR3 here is CASSLRQPGSNQPQHF. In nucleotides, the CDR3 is TGTGCCAGCAGCCTAAGACAGCCCGGGAGCAATCAGCCCCAGCATTTT.

This CDR3 reads CASSLRRAGDTIYF. DNA of the CDR3: TGTGCCAGCAGCTTACGGAGGGCCGGGGACACCATATATTTT. The chain joins TRBV11-2 to TRBJ1-3; no definite D call. The CDR3 contains 14 residues. Trimming took off 2 bases at V and 8 bases at J, with 13 bases between the two ends. Germline CDR1 is SGHAT and CDR2 is FQNNGV.

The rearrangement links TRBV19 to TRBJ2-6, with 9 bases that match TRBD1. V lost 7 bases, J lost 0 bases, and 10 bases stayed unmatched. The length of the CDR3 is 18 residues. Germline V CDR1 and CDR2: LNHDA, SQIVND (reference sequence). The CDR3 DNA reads TGTGCCAGTATTGTGTCGACAGGGGGGGTCTCTGGGGCCAACGTCCTGACTTTC. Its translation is CASIVSTGGVSGANVLTF.

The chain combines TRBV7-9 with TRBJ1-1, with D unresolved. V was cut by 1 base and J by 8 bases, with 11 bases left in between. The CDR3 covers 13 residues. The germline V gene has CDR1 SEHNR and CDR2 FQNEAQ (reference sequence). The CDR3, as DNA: TGTGCCAGCAGCTTAGTATTGGCAGTCGAAGCTTTCTTT. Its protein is CASSLVLAVEAFF.

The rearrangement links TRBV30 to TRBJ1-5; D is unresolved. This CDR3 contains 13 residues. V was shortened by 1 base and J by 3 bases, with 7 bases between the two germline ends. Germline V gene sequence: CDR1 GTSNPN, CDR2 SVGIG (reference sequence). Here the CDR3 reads CAWSGGPNQPQHF. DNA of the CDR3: TGTGCCTGGAGTGGCGGGCCCAATCAGCCCCAGCATTTT.

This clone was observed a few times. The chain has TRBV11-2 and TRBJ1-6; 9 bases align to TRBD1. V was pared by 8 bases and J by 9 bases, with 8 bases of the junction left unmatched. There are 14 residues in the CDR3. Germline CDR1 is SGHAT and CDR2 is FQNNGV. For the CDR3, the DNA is TGTGCCAGCGGGAAACAGGGGGCCGGTTCACCCCTCCACTTT. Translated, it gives CASGKQGAGSPLHF.

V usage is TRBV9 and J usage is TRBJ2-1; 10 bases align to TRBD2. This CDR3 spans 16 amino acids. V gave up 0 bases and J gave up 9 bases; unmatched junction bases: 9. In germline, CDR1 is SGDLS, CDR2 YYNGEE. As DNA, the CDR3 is TGTGCCAGCAGCGTAGGGCTAGCGGGAGATGGTGCTGAGCAGTTCTTC. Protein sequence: CASSVGLAGDGAEQFF.

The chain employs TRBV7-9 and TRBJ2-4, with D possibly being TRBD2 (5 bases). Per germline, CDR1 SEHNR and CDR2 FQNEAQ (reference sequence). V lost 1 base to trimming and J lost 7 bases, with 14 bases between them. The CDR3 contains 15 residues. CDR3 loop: CASSLVIGDRNIQYF. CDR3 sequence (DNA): TGTGCCAGCAGCTTAGTTATCGGGGATCGGAACATTCAGTACTTC.

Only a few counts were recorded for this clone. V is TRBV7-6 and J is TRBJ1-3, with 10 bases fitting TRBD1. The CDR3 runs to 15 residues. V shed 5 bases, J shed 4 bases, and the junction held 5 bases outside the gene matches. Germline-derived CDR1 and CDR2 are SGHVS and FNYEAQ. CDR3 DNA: TGTGCCAGCAGCACCGGGACAGGGGTGGGAAACACCATATATTTT. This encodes CASSTGTGVGNTIYF.

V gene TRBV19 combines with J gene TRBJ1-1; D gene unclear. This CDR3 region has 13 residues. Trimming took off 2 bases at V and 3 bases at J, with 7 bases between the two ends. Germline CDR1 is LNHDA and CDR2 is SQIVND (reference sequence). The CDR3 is CASSIYRDTEAFF. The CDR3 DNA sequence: TGTGCCAGTAGTATATATAGAGACACTGAAGCTTTCTTT.

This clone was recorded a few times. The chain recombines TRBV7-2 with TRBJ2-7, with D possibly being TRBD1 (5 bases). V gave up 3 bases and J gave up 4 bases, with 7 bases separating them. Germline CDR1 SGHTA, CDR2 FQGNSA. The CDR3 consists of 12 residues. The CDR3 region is CASSLTDYEQYF. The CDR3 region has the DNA TGTGCCAGCAGCTTGACAGATTACGAGCAGTACTTC.

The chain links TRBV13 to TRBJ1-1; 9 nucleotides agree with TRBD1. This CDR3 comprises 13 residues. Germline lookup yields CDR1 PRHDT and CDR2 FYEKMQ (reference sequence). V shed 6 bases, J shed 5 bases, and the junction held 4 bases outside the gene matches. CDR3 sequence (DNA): TGTGCCAGCAGGCGACAGGGGGGGACTGAAGCTTTCTTT. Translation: CASRRQGGTEAFF.

CDR3 nucleotides: TGTGCCTGGAAAATCGGGACAGGGGGCAATTCACCCCTCCACTTT. Amino acids: CAWKIGTGGNSPLHF. This rearrangement joins TRBV30 to TRBJ1-6, with 12 bases identical to TRBD1. Germline CDR1 and CDR2: GTSNPN and SVGIG (reference sequence). The junction had 5 bases not matched to a gene; V was cut back by 4 bases and J by 7 bases. This CDR3 region has 15 residues. The variable domain in full, completed from reference TRBV30 and TRBJ1-6, reads SQTIHQWPATLVQPVGSPLSLECTVEGTSNPNLYWYRQAAGRGLQLLFYSVGIGQISSEVPQNLSASRPQDRQFILSSKKLLLSDSGFYLCAWKIGTGGNSPLHFGNGTRLTVT.

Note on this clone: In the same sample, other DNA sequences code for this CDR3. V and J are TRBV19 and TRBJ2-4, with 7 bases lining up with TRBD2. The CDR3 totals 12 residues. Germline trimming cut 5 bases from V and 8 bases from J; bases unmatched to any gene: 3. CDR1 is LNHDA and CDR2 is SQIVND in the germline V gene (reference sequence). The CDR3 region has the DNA TGTGCCAGTAGTCCGGGGGGAGACATTCAGTACTTC. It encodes CASSPGGDIQYF.

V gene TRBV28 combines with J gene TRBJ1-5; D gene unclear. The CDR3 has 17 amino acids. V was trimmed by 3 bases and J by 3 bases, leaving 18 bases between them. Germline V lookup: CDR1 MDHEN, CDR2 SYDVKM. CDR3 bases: TGTGCCAGCAGTTTCCCCGAGGGAGCGTCCGCCAATCAGCCCCAGCATTTT. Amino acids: CASSFPEGASANQPQHF. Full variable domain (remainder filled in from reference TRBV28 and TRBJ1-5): DVKVTQSSRYLVKRTGEKVFLECVQDMDHENMFWYRQDPGLGLRLIYFSYDVKMKEKGDIPEGYSVSREKKERFSLILESASTNQTSMYLCASSFPEGASANQPQHFGDGTRLSIL.

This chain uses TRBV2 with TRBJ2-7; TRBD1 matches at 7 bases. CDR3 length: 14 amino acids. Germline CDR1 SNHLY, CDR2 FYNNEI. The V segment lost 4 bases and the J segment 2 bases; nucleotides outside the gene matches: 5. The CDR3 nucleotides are TGTGCCAGCAGTGCCCCCGGGACAGCCTACGAGCAGTACTTC. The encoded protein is CASSAPGTAYEQYF.

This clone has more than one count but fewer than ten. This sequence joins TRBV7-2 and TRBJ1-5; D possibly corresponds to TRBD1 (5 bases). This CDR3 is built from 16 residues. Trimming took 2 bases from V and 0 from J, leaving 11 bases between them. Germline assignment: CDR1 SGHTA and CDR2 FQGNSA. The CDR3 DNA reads TGTGCCAGCAGCTTACAGGGAAGGCATAGCAATCAGCCCCAGCATTTT. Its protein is CASSLQGRHSNQPQHF.

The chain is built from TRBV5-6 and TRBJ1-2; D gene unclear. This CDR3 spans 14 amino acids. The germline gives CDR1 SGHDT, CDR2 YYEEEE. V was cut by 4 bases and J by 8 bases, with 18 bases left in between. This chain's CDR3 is CASSRAAHGEGYTF. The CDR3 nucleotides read TGTGCCAGCAGCCGAGCGGCTCACGGGGAAGGCTACACCTTC.

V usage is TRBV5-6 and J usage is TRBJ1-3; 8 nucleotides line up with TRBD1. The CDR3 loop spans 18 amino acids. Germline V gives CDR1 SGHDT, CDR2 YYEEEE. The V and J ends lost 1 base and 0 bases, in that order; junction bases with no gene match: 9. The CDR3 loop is CASSLLGQAFFSGNTIYF. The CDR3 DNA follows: TGTGCCAGCAGCTTGCTGGGACAGGCTTTTTTCTCTGGAAACACCATATATTTT.

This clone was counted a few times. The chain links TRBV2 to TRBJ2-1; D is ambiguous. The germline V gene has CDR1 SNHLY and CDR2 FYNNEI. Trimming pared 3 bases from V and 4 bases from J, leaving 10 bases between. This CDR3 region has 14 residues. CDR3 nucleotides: TGTGCCAGCAGTGATGGGCCCCTATACAATGAGCAGTTCTTC. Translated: CASSDGPLYNEQFF.

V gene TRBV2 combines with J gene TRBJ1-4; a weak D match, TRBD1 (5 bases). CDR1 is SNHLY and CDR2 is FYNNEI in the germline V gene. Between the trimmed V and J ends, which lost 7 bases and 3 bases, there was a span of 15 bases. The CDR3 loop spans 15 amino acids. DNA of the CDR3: TGTGCCAGCAATGGGGCACCTTGGTCTAATGAAAAACTGTTTTTT. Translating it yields CASNGAPWSNEKLFF.

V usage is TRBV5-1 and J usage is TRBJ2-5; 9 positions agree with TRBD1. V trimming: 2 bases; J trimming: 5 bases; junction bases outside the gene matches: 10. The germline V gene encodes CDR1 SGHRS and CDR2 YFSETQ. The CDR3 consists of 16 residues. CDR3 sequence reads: CASSLGTGSFGETQYF. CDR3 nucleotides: TGCGCCAGCAGCTTAGGGACAGGGTCGTTCGGGGAGACCCAGTACTTC. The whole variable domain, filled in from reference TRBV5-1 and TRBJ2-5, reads KAGVTQTPRYLIKTRGQQVTLSCSPISGHRSVSWYQQTPGQGLQFLFEYFSETQRNKGNFPGRFSGRQFSNSRSEMNVSTLELGDSALYLCASSLGTGSFGETQYFGPGTRLLVL.